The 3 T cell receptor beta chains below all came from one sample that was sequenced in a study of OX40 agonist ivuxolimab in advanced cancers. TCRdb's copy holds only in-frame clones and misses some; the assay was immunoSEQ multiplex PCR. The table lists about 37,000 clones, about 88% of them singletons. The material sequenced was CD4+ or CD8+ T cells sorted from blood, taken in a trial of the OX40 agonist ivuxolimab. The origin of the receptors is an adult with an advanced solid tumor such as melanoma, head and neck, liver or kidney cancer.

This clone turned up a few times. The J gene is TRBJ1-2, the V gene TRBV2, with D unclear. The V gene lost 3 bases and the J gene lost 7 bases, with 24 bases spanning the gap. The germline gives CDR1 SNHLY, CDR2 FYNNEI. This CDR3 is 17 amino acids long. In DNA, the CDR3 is TGTGCCAGCAGTGATTCTGGATTTGACATTGAGAGCGGTGGCTACACCTTC. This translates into CASSDSGFDIESGGYTF.

The CDR3 DNA is TGTGCCAGCAGCTTCTTTGAGGGGAATGAGCAGTTCTTC. Amino acid sequence: CASSFFEGNEQFF. The V call is TRBV5-4, the J call TRBJ2-1; D possibly uses TRBD1 or TRBD2 (5 bases each). This CDR3 region has 13 residues. Per germline, CDR1 SGHNT and CDR2 YYREEE (reference sequence). V was pared by 2 bases and J by 7 bases, with 10 bases between.

CDR3 coding DNA: TGTGCCAGCAGCCAAGATAGGACAGGTTCGGACACTGAAGCTTTCTTT. This codes for CASSQDRTGSDTEAFF. The chain employs TRBV4-2 and TRBJ1-1, with 7 bases matching TRBD1. J lost 3 bases, V lost 0 bases, and 7 bases had no gene match. CDR1 LGHNA and CDR2 YNFKEQ come from the germline V gene. The CDR3 covers 16 residues.